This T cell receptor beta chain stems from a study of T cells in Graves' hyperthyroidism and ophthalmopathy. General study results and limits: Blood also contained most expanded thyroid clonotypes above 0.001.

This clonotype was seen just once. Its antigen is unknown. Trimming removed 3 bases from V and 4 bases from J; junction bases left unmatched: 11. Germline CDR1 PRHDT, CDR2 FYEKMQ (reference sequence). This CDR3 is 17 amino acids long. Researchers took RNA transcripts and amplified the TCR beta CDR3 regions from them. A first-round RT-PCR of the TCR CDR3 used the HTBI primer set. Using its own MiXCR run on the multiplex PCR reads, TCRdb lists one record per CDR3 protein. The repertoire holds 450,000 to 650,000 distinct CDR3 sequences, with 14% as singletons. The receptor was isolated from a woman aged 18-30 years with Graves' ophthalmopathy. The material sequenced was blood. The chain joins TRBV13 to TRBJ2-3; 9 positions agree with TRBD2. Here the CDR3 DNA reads TGTGCCAGCAGCTTCGGATTGGTAGCGGGAGCCCCAGATACGCAGTATTTT. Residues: CASSFGLVAGAPDTQYF.